This record concerns one T cell receptor (beta chain) sequence. This entry belongs to a study of blood T cell repertoires in COVID-19. The CDR3 sequence is 13 residues long. V was pared by 6 bases and J by 8 bases, with 7 bases of the junction left unmatched. Per germline, CDR1 MNHEY and CDR2 SVGAGI. Measured with immunoSEQ multiplex PCR; TCRdb has only the in-frame clones, and not every one. The sample lists some 57,000 clones, 85% to 90% seen once, with under 1.3% in the top ten. The sequenced sample consisted of peripheral blood. The clonotype originates from a man between 70 and 80 years old with acute or convalescent COVID-19. J is TRBJ1-1 and V is TRBV6-5, with 9 positions matching TRBD1. CDR3 in amino acids: CASRAGQGTEAFF. Here the CDR3 DNA reads TGTGCCAGCAGAGCCGGACAGGGGACCGAAGCTTTCTTT.